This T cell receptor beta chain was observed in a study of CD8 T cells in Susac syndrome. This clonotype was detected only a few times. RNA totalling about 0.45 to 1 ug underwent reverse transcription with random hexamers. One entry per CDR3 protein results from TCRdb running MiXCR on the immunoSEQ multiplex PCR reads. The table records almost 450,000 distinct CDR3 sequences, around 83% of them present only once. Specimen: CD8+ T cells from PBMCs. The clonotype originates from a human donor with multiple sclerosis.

The chain's CDR3 is CASLPGLAATFYGYTF. The CDR3 DNA reads TGTGCCAGCCTTCCTGGATTGGCGGCGACCTTCTATGGCTACACCTTC. This chain uses TRBV6-1 with TRBJ1-2; D is uncertain. CDR1 is MNHNS and CDR2 is SASEGT in the germline V gene. Trimming pared 8 bases from V and 4 bases from J, leaving 23 bases between. There are 16 residues in the CDR3.